The clone carrying this T cell receptor beta chain was detected only a few times. Produced via immunoSEQ multiplex PCR; TCRdb's table is partial and in-frame only. Altogether more than 55,000 clones are present, more than 80% being singletons, with the ten largest covering roughly 1.2%. Deletions cut 9 bases from V and 3 bases from J, with 8 bases between. This CDR3 has 11 amino acids. CDR1 ENHRY and CDR2 SYGVKD come from the germline V gene. The data belong to a study of T cell changes during pregnancy in multiple sclerosis. This receptor was identified in a female donor with multiple sclerosis, enrolled in a pregnancy study. Source: peripheral blood, taken in the third trimester of pregnancy. The chain joins TRBV10-3 to TRBJ1-2, with a weak D call TRBD1 (5 bases). DNA of the CDR3: TGTGCCATTAACAGGCACTATGGCTACACCTTC. Translating gives CAINRHYGYTF.